The subject of this entry is one T cell receptor beta chain. The data were taken from a study of blood T cell repertoires in COVID-19. Study details: Whether acute or convalescent, the COVID-19 samples came from the United States, Italy and Spain. Sources were T cells, B-cell-depleted T cells, or PBMCs; the material itself was cDNA or gDNA.

Germline-derived CDR1 and CDR2 are SQVTM and ANQGSEA. Trimming removed 6 bases from V and 0 bases from J; junction bases left unmatched: 6. The CDR3 loop spans 14 amino acids. Per the study methods: How many nucleated cells were present was estimated from reference gene primer amplification. Using immunoSEQ multiplex PCR, the repertoire was profiled, and TCRdb retains in-frame clones only, with some absent. Clonal size and the V and J genes are those of that table, whereas D and trimming came from the DNA. The sample carries fewer than 150,000 clones, about 80% recorded once. The sequencing input was peripheral blood. This TCR was sampled from a human donor in a cohort sampled during active COVID-19. The rearrangement joins TRBV29-1 to TRBJ1-1, with TRBD1 matching 8 bases. This CDR3 reads CSVRQGSMNTEAFF. The CDR3 DNA reads TGCAGCGTCCGACAGGGGTCTATGAACACTGAAGCTTTCTTT.